The TCR beta chain described here comes from a study of long-term antiretroviral therapy in people with HIV (dated by TCRdb to 2021 to 2024). Regarding the study in general: The earliest samples were collected approximately a decade before the 2015 WHO recommendation for immediate ART, a period when ART was typically delayed until CD4 counts fell. A retrospective serial study tested whether ART initiation and durable HIV suppression were associated with changes in peripheral blood TRB repertoire composition and diversity. Among the approximately 30 participants with HIV, about 11 were female. Test extractions of a monoclonal T-cell line alongside under 35 polyclonal samples showed no cross-contamination during QIAcube processing. The cohort contributed roughly 200 cryopreserved PBMC samples from a few dozen adults with confirmed HIV infection, collected serially over a mean of about 6 years (range 1-12).

Participants were included only if at least one PBMC sample before ART initiation and at least two post-ART samples were available. Treatment was received in the United States of America by all participants with HIV. Before DNA extraction, cryopreserved samples of about 1-11 million PBMC were thawed and then washed. At the time of the earliest PBMC sample, participants with HIV were aged between about 20 and 54 years. Per participant, PBMC samples came from 1-4 timepoints prior to ART initiation and 2-8 timepoints following ART initiation, for a median of 7 samples. Serial HIV viral load, CD4+ T-cell count, ART history and demographic data were obtained for every participant. Genomic DNA was extracted from unsorted PBMC with a Qiagen kit on a QIAcube, processed in batches of 12 samples. Paper-wide results and their limitations: Compared with controls, HIV repertoires had narrower CDR3 length ranges, and the network structure pointed to an antigen-experienced repertoire that shifted only slightly toward naive after ART. Inferences about post-ART repertoire changes are limited because no data were available on ART adherence, viral resistance or therapy changes. The samples were dated from about 2004 to 2017, and the ART regimens that were used may be less effective than current ART regimens. ART initiation was associated with a significant increase in TRB diversity, but diversity stayed significantly below transplant donor controls even after long-term ART. At every time point, the repertoire was dominated by expanded TRB clones first identified before ART initiation, although this dominance fluctuated and, in many PLHIV, declined after ART. Because PBMC availability was limited, only the TCR beta chain was sequenced, with no alpha chain pairing. Because cell numbers in pre-ART samples were limited, unsorted PBMC were profiled instead of sorted CD4+ and CD8+ T cells.

The immunoSEQ hsTCRB v3.0 assay was used at survey level resolution for TRB variable region sequencing. A depth of roughly 35,000-55,000 T-cell genomes per sample was targeted for TRB sequencing. An Illumina MiSeq with a v3 150-cycle kit was used to sequence the pooled TRB libraries. Per the original workflow: Repertoire analysis ran in R within a reproducible Nextflow workflow covering QC, data transformation and analysis. LymphoSeq2, an R package for exploring AIRR-Seq data, was used to implement the custom analyses. A few samples yielding fewer than 5000 total TRB sequences were excluded, leaving 188 analyzed HIV repertoires. Of the 188 retained HIV repertoires, about 59 were collected before and 120 to 140 after ART initiation. Repertoires were downsampled to 5000 TRB nucleotide sequences, and summary statistics were averaged over 100 downsampling iterations. The analysis kept only TRB sequences whose CDR3 regions were at least seven amino acids long. Diversity was assessed using a clonality score derived from Shannon entropy and using the Gini coefficient. In repertoire networks, the top 5000 CDR3 amino acid sequences were linked whenever an edit distance of one separated two sequences. For TRB CDR3 amino acid sequences, antigen specificity groups and MHC restriction were predicted with GLIPH2. Known CMV, EBV, HIV or tissue antigen associations were flagged by matching CDR3 amino acid sequences against VDJdb and McPAS-TCR. Pre-ART, post-ART and control groups were compared with Wilcoxon signed-rank tests and Holm-Bonferroni correction. TCRdb re-hosts the immuneACCESS table, in-frame sequences only. Its copies lack some clones; in the studies checked, an unresolved V gene accounts for under half of them, and the cause for the rest is not known. D and trimming were read from the DNA, whereas the V and J calls and clone size are those reported in that table. Counted in this sample were 17,000 or so clones; roughly 91% of them appeared once. 7.5% to 9.5% of the sample is in the top ten clones.

In regard to this clone: Its specific antigen is unknown. There are no base qualities to consult, and no much larger clone falls within one base.

From the cysteine through the phenylalanine, the CDR3 covers 16 amino acids. Only the CDR3 DNA is retained, 48 bases long and in frame from the first base. The CDR1 and CDR2 encoded by the germline V gene are MDHEN and SYDVKM. V ends up 8 bases short and J 4 bases short, with an unmatched junction base count of 12. Recombination joined TRBV28 with TRBJ2-2; 8 middle bases align to TRBD1. The starting material was unsorted PBMCs, obtained 0.3 years after starting antiretroviral therapy. The clonotype was recovered from a man aged 60 to 75 with HIV. The CDR3 protein: CASSTPGQGGTGELFF. In nucleotides, the sequence is TGTGCCAGCTCGACGCCCGGACAGGGAGGCACCGGGGAGCTGTTTTTT.